Listed here are 26 T cell receptor beta chains from one sample, sequenced in a study of blood T cell repertoires in COVID-19 (dated by TCRdb to about 2020). The library was generated by the immunoSEQ multiplex PCR assay. In its TCRdb copy, this immuneACCESS table keeps in-frame sequences only and misses some clones. Where compared with another copy, unresolved V genes explain less than half of these, and the others have no known cause. This sample comprises 97,000 or so clones, approximately 90% of them detected only once. 1.5% to 2% of the sample lies in the top ten. Sequencing was performed on peripheral blood. These receptors were obtained from a man aged 55 to 70 with acute or convalescent COVID-19.

The chain has TRBV18 and TRBJ1-1; 8 bases agree with TRBD1. V gave up 1 base and J gave up 8 bases; unmatched junction bases: 6. The CDR3 is made up of 14 amino acids. From germline, CDR1 is KGHSH and CDR2 LQKENI. The CDR3 sequence is CASSPLQGASEAFF. CDR3 nucleotide sequence: TGTGCCAGCTCACCACTTCAGGGGGCCTCAGAAGCTTTCTTT.

This chain links TRBV2 with TRBJ2-1; perhaps TRBD1 as D (6 bases). CDR3 length equals 14 residues. Germline values: CDR1 SNHLY, CDR2 FYNNEI. The V end was cut by 5 bases, the J end by 8 bases, with 16 bases between. CDR3 DNA: TGTGCCAGCAGTCCCAATGACAGGTCCGATGAGCAGTTCTTC. Its translation is CASSPNDRSDEQFF.

The chain uses TRBV7-9 and TRBJ1-2; the D gene is possibly TRBD1 (5 bases). The CDR3 runs to 16 residues. Trimming took 4 bases from V and 4 from J, leaving 19 bases between them. Germline V gene sequence: CDR1 SEHNR, CDR2 FQNEAQ (reference sequence). Here the CDR3 reads CASSSSVQEPGYGYTF. The CDR3 DNA is TGTGCCAGCAGCTCCTCCGTACAGGAACCTGGCTATGGCTACACCTTC.

V usage is TRBV2 and J usage is TRBJ2-1; TRBD1 agrees at 8 bases. Trimming at V came to 7 bases and at J to 6 bases, leaving 11 bases not matched to a gene. This CDR3 spans 15 amino acids. Germline V lookup: CDR1 SNHLY, CDR2 FYNNEI. CDR3 protein: CASNLDRVGSNEQFF. CDR3 in DNA: TGTGCCAGCAATTTGGACAGGGTGGGTTCCAATGAGCAGTTCTTC.

This clone was found once. Different DNA sequences within this sample yield the same CDR3. The chain carries TRBV7-2 and TRBJ2-1, with D unresolved. Germline V CDR1 and CDR2: SGHTA, FQGNSA. The CDR3 is made up of 13 amino acids. Deletions cut 4 bases from V and 6 bases from J, with 10 bases between. The CDR3 coding sequence is TGTGCCAGCAGCTCCCGGCGAGGCAATGAGCAGTTCTTC. This sequence encodes CASSSRRGNEQFF.

This clone was seen just once. The chain carries TRBV6-5 and TRBJ1-2; 8 nucleotides line up with TRBD1. J gave up 1 base and V 6 bases, and 4 bases lay outside the gene matches. Looked up from germline, CDR1 is MNHEY and CDR2 is SVGAGI. The CDR3 loop spans 14 amino acids. The CDR3 DNA reads TGTGCCAGCAGGGTGGACAGGGATAACTATGGCTACACCTTC. Its protein is CASRVDRDNYGYTF.

V is TRBV30 and J is TRBJ1-5; D perhaps matches TRBD1 (6 bases). The CDR3 runs to 13 residues. Germline loops: CDR1 GTSNPN, CDR2 SVGIG (reference sequence). V was pared by 4 bases and J by 6 bases, with 13 bases between. In DNA form, the CDR3 reads TGTGCCTGGACCGGGGGGGGCGTTCAGCCCCAGCATTTT. As protein: CAWTGGGVQPQHF.

The sample holds a few counts of this clone. The CDR3 region has the DNA TGTGCCAGCAGCCAGGCCAGGGGGAACTATGGCTACACCTTC. As protein: CASSQARGNYGYTF. The V call is TRBV3-1 (or the pseudogene TRBV3-2), the J call TRBJ1-2, with 7 bases fitting TRBD1. The germline V gene encodes CDR1 LGHDT and CDR2 YNNKEL (reference sequence). The V segment lost 3 bases and the J segment 2 bases; nucleotides outside the gene matches: 3. This CDR3 comprises 14 residues.

The chain links TRBV15 to TRBJ2-1, with D perhaps TRBD1 (7 bases). Germline CDR1 and CDR2: LNHNV and YYDKDF (reference sequence). The CDR3 has 16 residues. V lost 0 bases and J lost 9, with 18 bases in between. The CDR3 DNA is TGTGCCACCAGCAGAGATAACAGGGCAGGGGGGATTGAGCAGTTCTTC. Translated: CATSRDNRAGGIEQFF.

This clone appeared once. V gene TRBV29-1 combines with J gene TRBJ1-2; 7 bases are a match to TRBD1. Germline CDR1 SQVTM, CDR2 ANQGSEA. The J segment lost 8 bases and the V segment lost 2 bases, leaving 5 bases of the junction unmatched. The CDR3 is 12 residues long. The CDR3 sequence is CSVEPDRSGYTF. DNA for the CDR3: TGCAGCGTTGAACCGGACAGGTCGGGCTACACCTTC.

The chain is built from TRBV25-1 and TRBJ1-2, with TRBD1 matching over 10 bases. Per the germline V gene, CDR1 is MGHDK and CDR2 is SYGVNS. V lost 3 bases and J lost 4; bases outside the gene matches: 5. The CDR3 runs 15 residues. The CDR3 protein is CASSDWDRGSYGYTF. The CDR3 bases are TGTGCCAGCAGTGATTGGGACAGGGGAAGCTATGGCTACACCTTC.

The rearrangement joins TRBV6-6 to TRBJ1-5; D is uncertain. Trimming pared 4 bases from V and 6 bases from J, leaving 10 bases between. Germline V gene lookup returns CDR1 MNHNY and CDR2 SVGAGI (reference sequence). The CDR3 has 13 residues. The CDR3 sequence is CASSSNPGQPQHF. Here the CDR3 DNA reads TGTGCCAGCAGTTCCAACCCCGGTCAGCCCCAGCATTTT.

The chain recombines TRBV5-6 with TRBJ2-7; D might be TRBD2 (6 bases). Germline V gene lookup returns CDR1 SGHDT and CDR2 YYEEEE. The CDR3 length is 15 residues. Trimming removed 5 bases at V and 5 bases at J, with 20 bases between. CDR3 DNA sequence: TGTGCCAGCAGTCTCATGGGGGGACCCTGGGACGAGCAGTACTTC. It yields the protein CASSLMGGPWDEQYF.

The rearrangement links TRBV19 to TRBJ1-4, with D uncertain. V gave up 3 bases and J gave up 0 bases, with 5 bases separating them. The CDR3 covers 14 residues. The germline V gene has CDR1 LNHDA and CDR2 SQIVND (reference sequence). The CDR3 reads CASSISATNEKLFF. CDR3 in DNA: TGTGCCAGTAGTATCTCTGCAACTAATGAAAAACTGTTTTTT. Full variable domain (remainder filled in from reference TRBV19 and TRBJ1-4): DGGITQSPKYLFRKEGQNVTLSCEQNLNHDAMYWYRQDPGQGLRLIYYSQIVNDFQKGDIAEGYSVSREKKESFPLTVTSAQKNPTAFYLCASSISATNEKLFFGSGTQLSVL.

The chain is built from TRBV12-5 and TRBJ1-2, with 8 nucleotides matching TRBD1. The CDR3 contains 14 residues. V was pared by 3 bases and J by 8 bases, with 8 bases of the junction left unmatched. The germline CDR1 and CDR2 sequences are LGHNT and FRNRAP. The CDR3 nucleotides read TGTGCTAGTGGTTTTATGACAGGGGCACGGGGCTACACCTTC. Translating it yields CASGFMTGARGYTF.

The chain combines TRBV28 with TRBJ2-2; 12 bases match TRBD1. The trim removed 4 bases at V and 4 bases at J, leaving 4 bases unmatched. The CDR3 is made up of 16 amino acids. Looked up from germline, CDR1 is MDHEN and CDR2 is SYDVKM. The CDR3 DNA sequence: TGTGCCAGCAGTTCGCCGGGACAGGGGGCCACCGGGGAGCTGTTTTTT. Protein sequence: CASSSPGQGATGELFF.

The genes are TRBV5-1 and TRBJ1-1; 10 bases align to TRBD1. This CDR3 comprises 16 residues. Germline V gives CDR1 SGHRS, CDR2 YFSETQ. The ends lost 1 base at V and 9 bases at J; junction bases unmatched: 12. CDR3 region: CASSLQTGGNEGKAFF. The CDR3, as DNA: TGCGCCAGCAGCTTGCAGACAGGGGGCAATGAGGGAAAAGCTTTCTTT.

The chain links TRBV7-9 to TRBJ2-2; a possible D gene is TRBD2 (6 bases). V gave up 6 bases and J gave up 5 bases, with 25 bases separating them. The CDR3 contains 18 residues. Germline V gene lookup returns CDR1 SEHNR and CDR2 FQNEAQ (reference sequence). The DNA of the CDR3 is TGTGCCAGCAGTCCCCTTCTGGTCAGGGACTCGGGGACCGGGGAGCTGTTTTTT. Translated, it gives CASSPLLVRDSGTGELFF.

The chain links TRBV11-3 to TRBJ2-2; 9 bases fit TRBD1. The J segment lost 4 bases and the V segment lost 2 bases, leaving 2 bases of the junction unmatched. Germline CDR1 is SGHNT and CDR2 is YENEEA. The CDR3 length is 15 residues. This chain's CDR3 is CASSLRTGVTGELFF. CDR3 sequence (DNA): TGTGCCAGCAGCTTACGGACAGGGGTCACCGGGGAGCTGTTTTTT. The full variable domain, with the rest looked up from reference TRBV11-3 and TRBJ2-2, is EAGVVQSPRYKIIEKKQPVAFWCNPISGHNTLYWYLQNLGQGPELLIRYENEEAVDDSQLPKDRFSAERLKGVDSTLKIQPAELGDSAVYLCASSLRTGVTGELFFGEGSRLTVL.

V gene TRBV5-1 combines with J gene TRBJ1-1; maybe TRBD1 (5 bases). The CDR3 is made up of 14 amino acids. The V gene lost 4 bases and the J gene lost 0 bases, with 10 bases spanning the gap. Germline-derived CDR1 and CDR2 are SGHRS and YFSETQ. CDR3 coding DNA: TGCGCCAGCAGCGGTGACAGACTGAACACTGAAGCTTTCTTT. Amino acid sequence: CASSGDRLNTEAFF.

J is TRBJ1-4 and V is TRBV6-5; D gene ambiguous. Trimming stripped 0 bases from V and 8 bases from J, with 16 bases between. CDR1 MNHEY and CDR2 SVGAGI come from the germline V gene. The CDR3 has 16 amino acids. The CDR3 region is CASSYSINTAEEKLFF. The CDR3 coding sequence is TGTGCCAGCAGTTACTCGATTAATACTGCGGAAGAAAAACTGTTTTTT.

As regards this clone: Different DNA sequences within this sample yield the same CDR3. The V call is TRBV5-1, the J call TRBJ2-7; no definite D call. CDR1 and CDR2 from the germline V gene are SGHRS and YFSETQ. This CDR3 is 11 amino acids long. The V end lost 4 bases, the J end lost 1 base, and 3 bases lay between the germline ends. In nucleotides, the CDR3 is TGCGCCAGCAGCCCTTCCTACGAGCAGTACTTC. Its translation is CASSPSYEQYF.

The chain couples TRBV29-1 to TRBJ1-1, with TRBD1 identical over 10 bases. Germline-derived CDR1 and CDR2 are SQVTM and ANQGSEA. After removal of 6 bases from V and 5 bases from J, the junction contained 6 bases not matched to a gene. CDR3 size: 13 residues. Written as DNA, the CDR3 is TGCAGCGTCCGGACAGGGGGAGGGACTGAAGCTTTCTTT. It translates to CSVRTGGGTEAFF. The full variable domain, completed using reference TRBV29-1 and TRBJ1-1, is SAVISQKPSRDICQRGTSLTIQCQVDSQVTMMFWYRQQPGQSLTLIATANQGSEATYESGFVIDKFPISRPNLTFSTLTVSNMSPEDSSIYLCSVRTGGGTEAFFGQGTRLTVV.

The chain employs TRBV7-2 and TRBJ1-2, with 9 bases fitting TRBD1. The CDR3 is 13 amino acids. V shed 5 bases, J shed 4 bases, and the junction held 2 bases outside the gene matches. CDR1 and CDR2 (germline): SGHTA, FQGNSA. CDR3 sequence reads: CASSPTGGYGYTF. CDR3 sequence (DNA): TGTGCCAGCAGCCCGACAGGGGGCTATGGCTACACCTTC.

The chain joins TRBV19 to TRBJ2-2; D might be TRBD1 (5 bases). The CDR3 sequence is 15 residues long. The germline V gene has CDR1 LNHDA and CDR2 SQIVND (reference sequence). With 1 base removed from V and 6 bases from J, the gap between germline ends came to 12 bases. The CDR3 here is CASSIGSGFAGELFF. The CDR3 nucleotides are TGTGCCAGTAGTATAGGATCAGGGTTCGCCGGGGAGCTGTTTTTT.

The CDR3 is CAWSIDRVRYF. In DNA, the CDR3 is TGTGCCTGGAGTATAGACAGGGTAAGGTACTTC. This sequence joins TRBV30 and TRBJ2-7; 7 bases align to TRBD1. CDR1 and CDR2 (germline): GTSNPN, SVGIG (reference sequence). Trimming at V came to 2 bases and at J to 12 bases, leaving 7 bases not matched to a gene. The CDR3 extends over 11 amino acids.